This T cell receptor (beta chain) comes out of a study of blood T cell repertoires in COVID-19. Clones were read by immunoSEQ multiplex PCR, and TCRdb kept only the in-frame ones, dropping some. Among 120,000 or so clones listed, roughly nine tenths were seen once. Germline loops: CDR1 SGHTA, CDR2 FQGTGA. The CDR3 has 15 residues. V lost 5 bases, J lost 3 bases, and 1 base stayed unmatched. The sample comprised peripheral blood. This chain uses TRBV7-3 with TRBJ2-1, with 13 positions matching TRBD2. This sequence was found in a man aged 70-80 years who had recovered from COVID-19. This chain's CDR3 is CASSRLAGGYNEQFF. The CDR3 DNA is TGTGCCAGCAGCAGACTAGCGGGAGGCTACAATGAGCAGTTCTTC.